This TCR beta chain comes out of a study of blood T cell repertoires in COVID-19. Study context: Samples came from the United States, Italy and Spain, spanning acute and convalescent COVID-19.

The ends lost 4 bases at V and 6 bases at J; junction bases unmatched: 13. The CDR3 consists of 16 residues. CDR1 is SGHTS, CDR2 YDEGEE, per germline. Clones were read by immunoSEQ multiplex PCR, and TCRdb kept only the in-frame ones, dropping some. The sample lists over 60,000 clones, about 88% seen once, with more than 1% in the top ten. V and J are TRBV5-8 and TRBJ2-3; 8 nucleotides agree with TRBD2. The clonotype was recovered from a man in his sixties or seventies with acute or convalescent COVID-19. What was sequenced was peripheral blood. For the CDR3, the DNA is TGTGCCAGCAGCCCTGCGAGGAAGCGGGGGACGGATACGCAGTATTTT. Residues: CASSPARKRGTDTQYF.